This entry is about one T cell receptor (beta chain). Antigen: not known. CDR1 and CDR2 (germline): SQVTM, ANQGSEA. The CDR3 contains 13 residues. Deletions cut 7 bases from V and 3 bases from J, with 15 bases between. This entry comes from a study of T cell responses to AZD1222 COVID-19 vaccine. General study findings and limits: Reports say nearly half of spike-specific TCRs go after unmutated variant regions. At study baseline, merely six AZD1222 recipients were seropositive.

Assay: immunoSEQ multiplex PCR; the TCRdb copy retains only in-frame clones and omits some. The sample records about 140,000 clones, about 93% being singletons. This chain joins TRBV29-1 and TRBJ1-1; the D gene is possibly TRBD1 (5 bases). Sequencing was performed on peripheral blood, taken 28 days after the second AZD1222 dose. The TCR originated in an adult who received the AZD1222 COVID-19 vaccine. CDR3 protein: CSARDGSDTEAFF. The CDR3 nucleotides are TGCAGCGCGCGGGACGGGTCGGACACTGAAGCTTTCTTT.